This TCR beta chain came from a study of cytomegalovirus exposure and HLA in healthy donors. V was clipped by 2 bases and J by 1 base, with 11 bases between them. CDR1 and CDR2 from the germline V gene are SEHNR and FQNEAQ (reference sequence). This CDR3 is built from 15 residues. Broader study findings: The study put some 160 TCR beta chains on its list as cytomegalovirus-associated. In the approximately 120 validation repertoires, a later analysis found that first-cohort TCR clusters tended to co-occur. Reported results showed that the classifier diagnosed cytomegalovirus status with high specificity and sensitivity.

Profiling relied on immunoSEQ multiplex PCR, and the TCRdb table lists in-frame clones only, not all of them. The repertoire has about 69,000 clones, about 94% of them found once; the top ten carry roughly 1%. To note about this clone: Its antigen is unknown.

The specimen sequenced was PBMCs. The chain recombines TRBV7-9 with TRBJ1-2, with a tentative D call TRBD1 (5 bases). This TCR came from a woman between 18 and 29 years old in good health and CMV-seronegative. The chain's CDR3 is CASSLFRQGNYGYTF. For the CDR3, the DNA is TGTGCCAGCAGCTTATTTCGGCAGGGTAACTATGGCTACACCTTC.